Following are 10 T cell receptor beta chains from one sample sequenced in a study of blood T cell repertoires in COVID-19. Method: immunoSEQ multiplex PCR; TCRdb's copy keeps in-frame clones and lacks some. The table shows tens of thousands of clones, with around 82% occurring only once. The specimen sequenced was peripheral blood. The receptors here all came from a human donor in a cohort sampled during active COVID-19.

This chain connects TRBV5-3 to TRBJ1-6; 8 bases fit TRBD1. TRBV5-3 carries the ORF label, with uncertain function. V was clipped by 4 bases and J by 0 bases; unmatched bases: 12. The CDR3 extends over 19 amino acids. CDR3 sequence reads: CARSPTGERVSSYNSPLHF. The CDR3 nucleotides read TGTGCCAGAAGCCCGACAGGGGAGAGGGTAAGCTCCTATAATTCACCCCTCCACTTT.

V and J are TRBV5-1 and TRBJ2-6; the D is unclear. From germline, CDR1 is SGHRS and CDR2 YFSETQ. The CDR3 is 16 amino acids. Trimming removed 1 base at V and 1 base at J, with 9 bases between. The CDR3 nucleotides read TGCGCCAGCAGCTTGATACTGCGTTCTGGGGCCAACGTCCTGACTTTC. Translating it yields CASSLILRSGANVLTF. Drawing the rest from reference TRBV5-1 and TRBJ2-6, the complete variable domain is KAGVTQTPRYLIKTRGQQVTLSCSPISGHRSVSWYQQTPGQGLQFLFEYFSETQRNKGNFPGRFSGRQFSNSRSEMNVSTLELGDSALYLCASSLILRSGANVLTFGAGSRLTVL.

The CDR3 bases are TGTGCCAGTAGTTCGACAGTTGGAATGAACACTGAAGCTTTCTTT. Amino acid sequence: CASSSTVGMNTEAFF. This chain uses TRBV19 with TRBJ1-1, with D possibly matching TRBD1 (5 bases). The germline V gene has CDR1 LNHDA and CDR2 SQIVND (reference sequence). This CDR3 is 15 amino acids long. V was cut by 5 bases and J by 0 bases, with 13 bases left in between. Looking up the rest from reference TRBV19 and TRBJ1-1 gives the full variable domain: DGGITQSPKYLFRKEGQNVTLSCEQNLNHDAMYWYRQDPGQGLRLIYYSQIVNDFQKGDIAEGYSVSREKKESFPLTVTSAQKNPTAFYLCASSSTVGMNTEAFFGQGTRLTVV.

V is TRBV3-1 (or the pseudogene TRBV3-2) and J is TRBJ1-2; the match to TRBD1 covers 11 bases. Germline V gene lookup returns CDR1 LGHDT and CDR2 YNNKEL (reference sequence). The CDR3 loop spans 14 amino acids. With 3 bases clipped from V and 8 bases from J, the junction kept 5 bases outside the gene matches. The CDR3 protein is CASSHGQGASGYTF. CDR3 nucleotides: TGTGCCAGCAGCCATGGACAGGGGGCGTCGGGCTACACCTTC.

The chain has TRBV19 and TRBJ1-2; 8 bases are shared with TRBD1. In germline, CDR1 is LNHDA, CDR2 SQIVND (reference sequence). The CDR3 is 15 residues long. J lost 2 bases, V lost 7 bases, and 9 bases had no gene match. The CDR3 sequence: CASKTRTGTNYGYTF. Written as DNA, the CDR3 is TGTGCCAGTAAGACACGGACAGGGACAAACTATGGCTACACCTTC.

CDR3 bases: TGCGCCAGCAGCTTGGGGGCTGGTCAGCCCCAGCATTTT. The encoded protein is CASSLGAGQPQHF. The chain has TRBV5-1 and TRBJ1-5; D gene unclear. CDR1 is SGHRS, CDR2 YFSETQ, per germline. CDR3 size: 13 residues. With 0 bases removed from V and 6 bases from J, the gap between germline ends came to 7 bases.

The J gene is TRBJ2-1, the V gene TRBV7-8; the match to TRBD1 covers 7 bases. V dropped 5 bases and J dropped 5; count of bases not matched to a gene: 12. CDR3 size: 16 residues. Germline V gene lookup returns CDR1 SGHVS and CDR2 FQNEAQ. The CDR3 DNA sequence: TGTGCCAGCAGCCGAGGGACGAGGGGGCTAAACAATGAGCAGTTCTTC. Encoded protein: CASSRGTRGLNNEQFF.

A single count supports this clone. The rearrangement joins TRBV19 to TRBJ1-5; D might be TRBD1 (5 bases). CDR3 size: 17 residues. The V end lost 2 bases, the J end lost 0 bases, and 14 bases lay between the germline ends. In germline, CDR1 is LNHDA, CDR2 SQIVND (reference sequence). The CDR3 DNA is TGTGCCAGTAGTATAATCCGGACACAATATAGCAATCAGCCCCAGCATTTT. Amino acid sequence: CASSIIRTQYSNQPQHF.

The chain couples TRBV10-3 to TRBJ2-6; 9 bases align to TRBD1. CDR3 length equals 17 residues. Germline V gene lookup returns CDR1 ENHRY and CDR2 SYGVKD. J gave up 0 bases and V 5 bases, and 5 bases lay outside the gene matches. The CDR3 bases are TGTGCCATCAGTCCGGGACAGGGTTTCTCTGGGGCCAACGTCCTGACTTTC. Translated: CAISPGQGFSGANVLTF.

The rearrangement links TRBV19 to TRBJ1-2, with a tentative D call TRBD1 (6 bases). V dropped 7 bases and J dropped 3 bases, with 18 bases sitting between them. This CDR3 comprises 15 residues. CDR1 is LNHDA and CDR2 is SQIVND in the germline V gene (reference sequence). The CDR3 is CASTDQQGLYYGYTF. CDR3 sequence (DNA): TGTGCCAGTACCGACCAACAGGGATTGTACTATGGCTACACCTTC.